Listed below are T cell receptor beta chains from one sample, sequenced in a study of shared clonotypes between healthy human individuals. This table comes from immunoSEQ multiplex PCR, and its TCRdb copy is limited to in-frame clones, with some not included. Of roughly 2.5 million clones in the sample, approximately 92% were seen once. Material for sequencing was naive CD4+ T cells sorted from blood. The receptors here all came from a man aged 18 to 30 in good health. Each CDR3 is given with its conserved first and last residue.

length: 14; J: TRBJ1-1; V: TRBV6-4; CDR3: CASRKTDMNTEAFF
length: 13; J: TRBJ1-2; V: TRBV28; CDR3: CASSQQVAYGYTF
length: 17; J: TRBJ2-1; V: TRBV7-9; CDR3: CASSLRRGLAGANEQFF
length: 18; J: TRBJ2-5; V: TRBV18; CDR3: CASSPPTSGKADQETQYF
length: 20; J: TRBJ1-4; V: TRBV10-3; CDR3: CAISESYAGTGGRTNEKLFF
length: 14; J: TRBJ1-2; V: TRBV6-5; CDR3: CASSAWGDYYGYTF
length: 16; J: TRBJ1-4; V: TRBV2; CDR3: CASSSWTGRGDEKLFF
length: 14; J: TRBJ2-1; V: TRBV5-1; CDR3: CASSLQGLGNEQFF
length: 16; J: TRBJ1-3; V: TRBV5-5; CDR3: CASSLRRTGAGNTIYF
length: 14; J: TRBJ2-7; V: TRBV18; CDR3: CASSQGTGTYEQYF
length: 15; J: TRBJ2-7; V: TRBV7-9; CDR3: CASSWGLAGAWEQYF
length: 16; J: TRBJ1-4; V: TRBV19; CDR3: CASNLGTGTTNEKLFF
length: 14; J: TRBJ2-7; V: TRBV27; CDR3: CASSLETGRNEQYF
length: 12; J: TRBJ2-1; V: TRBV29-1; CDR3: CSVTSGKNEQFF
length: 12; J: TRBJ1-1; V: TRBV30; CDR3: CAWSVSTTEAFF
length: 11; J: TRBJ2-3; V: TRBV5-4; CDR3: CASTSQSTQYF
length: 13; J: TRBJ1-5; V: TRBV6-5; CDR3: CATREGARQPQHF
length: 15; J: TRBJ1-2; V: TRBV18; CDR3: CASSRQQGSMDGYTF
length: 16; J: TRBJ2-2; V: TRBV4-1; CDR3: CASSPPQPTNTGELFF
length: 13; J: TRBJ1-1; V: TRBV2; CDR3: CASSRQENTEAFF
length: 15; J: TRBJ2-7; V: TRBV30; CDR3: CAWSWSSGLLYEQYF
length: 15; J: TRBJ2-1; V: TRBV5-1; CDR3: CASLSLAGGLSEQFF
length: 15; J: TRBJ2-7; V: TRBV7-2; CDR3: CASSIDRGRRYEQYF
length: 14; J: TRBJ2-5; V: TRBV18; CDR3: CASSAGPTQETQYF
length: 15; J: TRBJ2-3; V: TRBV5-7; CDR3: CASSLFWKPEDTQYF
length: 12; J: TRBJ2-3; V: TRBV7-8; CDR3: CASSLGTDTQYF
length: 15; J: TRBJ2-7; V: TRBV6-1; CDR3: CASTSHKTSYYEQYF
length: 15; J: TRBJ1-1; V: TRBV30; CDR3: CAWRGATGENTEAFF
length: 17; J: TRBJ2-7; V: TRBV21-1; CDR3: CASSKGNTVPTAYEQYF
length: 15; J: TRBJ2-7; V: TRBV5-4; CDR3: CASTTTSGLSREQYF
length: 15; J: TRBJ1-2; V: TRBV5-6; CDR3: CASGVWDRENYGYTF
length: 14; J: -; V: TRBV29-1; CDR3: CSVVSGGVVYEQYF
length: 15; J: TRBJ1-1; V: TRBV19; CDR3: CASTADGTSNTEAFF
length: 14; J: TRBJ1-3; V: TRBV28; CDR3: CASNSQGAGNTIYF
length: 14; J: TRBJ2-7; V: TRBV7-2; CDR3: CASSSGLAGYEQYF
length: 15; J: TRBJ1-4; V: TRBV7-9; CDR3: CASRAGQGGIEKLFF
length: 14; J: TRBJ1-1; V: TRBV27; CDR3: CASSLWGGDRGAFF
length: 15; J: TRBJ2-7; V: TRBV30; CDR3: CAWSVPRTGSYEQYF
length: 16; J: TRBJ2-5; V: TRBV10-2; CDR3: CASSESAVLEGATQYF
length: 15; J: TRBJ2-1; V: TRBV9; CDR3: CASSLDLSSYNEQFF
length: 20; J: TRBJ2-3; V: TRBV9; CDR3: CASSVGEGNKAGTKTDTQYF
length: 16; J: TRBJ2-1; V: TRBV6-4; CDR3: CASSERRGVGINEQFF
length: 13; J: TRBJ2-5; V: TRBV5-5; CDR3: CASSKQGRETQYF
length: 12; J: TRBJ1-2; V: TRBV6-1; CDR3: CASSDRLYGYTF
length: 16; J: TRBJ1-6; V: TRBV7-9; CDR3: CASSLKAGINNSPLHF
length: 15; J: TRBJ2-4; V: TRBV28; CDR3: CASTGTGVAKNIQYF
length: 13; J: TRBJ1-1; V: TRBV2; CDR3: CASGGRANTEAFF
length: 14; J: TRBJ2-3; V: TRBV10-1; CDR3: CASSDRVGRDTQYF
length: 15; J: TRBJ2-5; V: TRBV7-2; CDR3: CASSIRTLSKETQYF